The rows below give T cell receptor beta chains drawn from one sample of a study of OX40 agonist ivuxolimab in advanced cancers. Method: immunoSEQ multiplex PCR; TCRdb's copy keeps in-frame clones and lacks some. The sample carries tens of thousands of clones, 65% to 90% recorded once. The sequencing used CD4+ or CD8+ T cells sorted from blood, collected in a trial of the OX40 agonist ivuxolimab. These receptor sequences come from an adult with an advanced solid tumor such as melanoma, head and neck, liver or kidney cancer. Each CDR3 is given with its conserved first and last residue. The order of the fields is V gene, J gene, clone size, D gene, CDR3 DNA, CDR3 protein. A D gene is named only where the DNA matches it firmly. Clone sizes are given selectively: once, few, many, or a class where the clone is expanded.

>TRBV10-3|TRBJ1-5|-|-
TGTGCCATCAGCCCGGACAGTTATCAGCCCCAGCATTTT
CAISPDSYQPQHF
>TRBV7-9|TRBJ2-7|-|TRBD1
TGTGCCAGCAGCCCTGGACAGGGGGCCTACGAGCAGTACTTC
CASSPGQGAYEQYF
>TRBV7-2|TRBJ2-5|-|-
TGTGCCAGCAGCCCTACTAGGACAGAGACCCAGTACTTC
CASSPTRTETQYF
>TRBV28|TRBJ1-5|-|TRBD1
TGTGCCAGCACCCCCTCGGACAGGAGCTATCAGCCCCAGCATTTT
CASTPSDRSYQPQHF
>TRBV10-3|TRBJ1-2|-|-
TGTGCCATCAGTGGGATGGGGGGGGCGACTTCTGGCTACACCTTC
CAISGMGGATSGYTF
>TRBV27|TRBJ2-3|once|TRBD2
TGTGCCAGCAGTTCTCCTAGCGGTGGCACAGATACGCAGTATTTT
CASSSPSGGTDTQYF
>TRBV5-5|TRBJ1-1|once|TRBD1
TGTGCCAGCAGCTTGGCAGGGGGCTTAATCCCGGAGACTGAAGCTTTCTTT
CASSLAGGLIPETEAFF
>TRBV30|TRBJ2-5|-|-
TGTGCCTGGAGACACCTAGCGTTGGGAGAGACCCAGTACTTC
CAWRHLALGETQYF
>TRBV30|TRBJ1-4|-|-
TGTGCCTGGAGGCAGCAAAGAACTAATGAAAAACTGTTTTTT
CAWRQQRTNEKLFF
>TRBV7-8|TRBJ2-7|few|-
TGTGCCAGCAGCTTAGAAGGTTTGTACTTC
CASSLEGLYF
>TRBV7-2|TRBJ2-5|-|TRBD1
TGTGCCAGCAGCCCCGGGACAGCTCAAGAGACCCAGTACTTC
CASSPGTAQETQYF
>TRBV4-1|TRBJ2-5|-|TRBD1
TGCGCCAGCAGCCGCGGACAGGGAGAGACCCAGTACTTC
CASSRGQGETQYF
>TRBV4-2|TRBJ1-4|-|TRBD1
TGTGCCAGCGCCGGACAGGCTAATGAAAAACTGTTTTTT
CASAGQANEKLFF
>TRBV5-1|TRBJ2-1|-|TRBD1
TGCGCCAGCAGCTTTGCGGGGACAGGACTGGGGAAATATGAGCAGTTCTTC
CASSFAGTGLGKYEQFF
>TRBV29-1|TRBJ1-2|-|-
TGCAGCGTCGCCCTGGGGGTGGGCTATGGCTACACCTTC
CSVALGVGYGYTF
>TRBV15|TRBJ1-2|-|-
TGTGCCACCTCGGGCTCTAACTATGGCTACACCTTC
CATSGSNYGYTF
>TRBV6-5|TRBJ2-5|-|-
TGTGCCAGCAGTTACGGGTCAGGAGAAGAGACCCAGTACTTC
CASSYGSGEETQYF
>TRBV14|TRBJ2-2|-|-
TGTGCCAGCAGCCAAGTCAGGGGCTGGACCGGGGAGCTGTTTTTT
CASSQVRGWTGELFF
>TRBV4-3|TRBJ1-5|-|-
TGCGCCAGCAGCCAAGATACAGGCCAGCCCCAGCATTTT
CASSQDTGQPQHF
>TRBV4-1|TRBJ1-2|-|-
TGCGCCAGCAGCCAAGATGTAAACCGAGGGATAGTAAATGGCTACACCTTC
CASSQDVNRGIVNGYTF
>TRBV29-1|TRBJ1-1|-|-
TGCAGCGTCGGTCGTCTTGGACAGAGGTACACTGAAGCTTTCTTT
CSVGRLGQRYTEAFF
>TRBV6-1|TRBJ1-1|-|-
TGTGCCAGTCTGACGTGGCTGAACACTGAAGCTTTCTTT
CASLTWLNTEAFF
>TRBV2|TRBJ2-1|-|TRBD2
TGTGCCAGCAGTGAACCGCTTGGGACTAGCGGGGTGAACTACAATGAGCAGTTCTTC
CASSEPLGTSGVNYNEQFF
>TRBV2|TRBJ1-5|once|-
TGTGCCAGCAGTGTCCGAGGGGCTCAGCCCCAGCATTTT
CASSVRGAQPQHF
>TRBV19|TRBJ2-7|-|-
TGTGCCAGTACCTCTAGGGCGGCGCCCTACGAGCAGTACTTC
CASTSRAAPYEQYF
>TRBV18|TRBJ2-7|-|TRBD1
TGTGCCAGCTCACCACTGACAGGGTCGTCCTACGAGCAGTACTTC
CASSPLTGSSYEQYF
>TRBV18|TRBJ2-7|-|-
TGTGCCAGCTCACCACAGGACAGTACCTACGAGCAGTACTTC
CASSPQDSTYEQYF
>TRBV29-1|TRBJ1-2|-|-
TGCACCGTACAGGGAAGCAATGGCTACACCTTC
CTVQGSNGYTF
>TRBV5-1|TRBJ1-2|once|TRBD1
TGCGCCAGCACGGGAACAGGGGAAAACTATGGCTACACCTTC
CASTGTGENYGYTF
>TRBV6-1|TRBJ1-5|few|-
TGTGCCAGCAGCCACGCGGGACCGATCAATCAGCCCCAGCATTTT
CASSHAGPINQPQHF
>TRBV29-1|TRBJ2-1|-|TRBD1
TGCAGCGTTGAACGGACAGGGGGCTACAATGAGCAGTTCTTC
CSVERTGGYNEQFF
>TRBV5-1|TRBJ2-5|few|-
TGCGCCAGCAGCTTGGCCGGGCAGGGGTTAGAGACCCAGTACTTC
CASSLAGQGLETQYF
>TRBV4-3|TRBJ1-3|-|TRBD1
TGCGCCAGCAGCCAAGATTTTAAGGGGGCAGGTGGAAACACCATATATTTT
CASSQDFKGAGGNTIYF
>TRBV5-6|TRBJ1-5|-|-
TGTGCCAGCAGCTTGGGTTGGGGTCCGGATCAGCCCCAGCATTTT
CASSLGWGPDQPQHF
>TRBV7-3|TRBJ1-2|-|-
TGTGCCAGCAGCTTAACCTCAGCAATGTATGGCTACACCTTC
CASSLTSAMYGYTF
>TRBV28|TRBJ1-2|once|-
TGTGCCAGCATGTCCGGGACTTCTTGGGGTCATGGCTACACCTTC
CASMSGTSWGHGYTF
>TRBV6-5|TRBJ2-7|-|-
TGTGCCAGCAGTTACCACAGGGGGGGGACCTACGAGCAGTACTTC
CASSYHRGGTYEQYF
>TRBV7-2|TRBJ2-5|-|TRBD2
TGTGCCAGCACCACTCTAGCGGGGGTGGGAGAGACCCAGTACTTC
CASTTLAGVGETQYF
>TRBV7-9|TRBJ1-2|-|TRBD1
TGTGCCAGCAGCTTAGGGACAGGGGGCTTTAACTATGGCTACACCTTC
CASSLGTGGFNYGYTF
>TRBV23-1|TRBJ2-3|-|-
TGCGCCAGCAGGGCCCCGATGGGACCTACAGATACGCAGTATTTT
CASRAPMGPTDTQYF
>TRBV9|TRBJ1-2|once|TRBD1
TGTGCCAGCAGCGCAAACAGGGGTCCTTATGGCTACACCTTC
CASSANRGPYGYTF
>TRBV5-8|TRBJ1-4|-|TRBD1
TGTGCCAGCAGCTCATCGACAGGGCCGAACGAAAAACTGTTTTTT
CASSSSTGPNEKLFF
>TRBV11-2|TRBJ2-2|-|-
TGTGCCAGCAGCTTAAGATTGGACACGGGGAACACCGGGGAGCTGTTTTTT
CASSLRLDTGNTGELFF
>TRBV9|TRBJ2-6|few|-
TGTGCCAGCACCGACGGGACACTTGGGGCCAACGTCCTGACTTTC
CASTDGTLGANVLTF
>TRBV5-4|TRBJ2-1|-|TRBD1
TGTGCCAGCAGCTTGGGCGGCAGGGGGCGGAACAATGAGCAGTTCTTC
CASSLGGRGRNNEQFF
>TRBV28|TRBJ2-3|-|-
TGTGCCAGCAGGGAGAGCACAGATACGCAGTATTTT
CASRESTDTQYF
>TRBV5-1|TRBJ2-1|-|-
TGCGCCAGCAGCTTGGGCGGGGCCACCTCCTACAATGAGCAGTTCTTC
CASSLGGATSYNEQFF
>TRBV7-9|TRBJ2-1|-|TRBD2
TGTGCCAGCAGCTTTCCGACATGGGCGGGAGAAAGCAATGAGCAGTTCTTC
CASSFPTWAGESNEQFF
>TRBV18|TRBJ1-3|-|-
TGTGCCAGCTCACCACGCCACCTCTCTGGAAACACCATATATTTT
CASSPRHLSGNTIYF
>TRBV9|TRBJ1-2|-|-
TGTGCCAGCAGCGTAGTCCGGGAGGAGAGTTATGGCTACACCTTC
CASSVVREESYGYTF
>TRBV4-3|TRBJ2-1|-|-
TGCGCCAGCAGCCAGATGACTAGTTGGTCCTACAATGAGCAGTTCTTC
CASSQMTSWSYNEQFF
>TRBV30|TRBJ2-3|-|-
TGTGCCGGGGGGAAGGAGACAGATACGCAGTATTTT
CAGGKETDTQYF
>TRBV15|TRBJ2-1|-|-
TGTGCCACCAGCAGAGATCAGGGAGACTACAATGAGCAGTTCTTC
CATSRDQGDYNEQFF
>TRBV5-6|TRBJ1-6|-|-
TGTGCCAGCAGCTCCAGGGGTATTATGGTTTCACCCCTCCACTTT
CASSSRGIMVSPLHF
>TRBV11-2|TRBJ2-5|-|-
TGTGCCAGCAGCTTATCCGACGGATCCCAAGAGACCCAGTACTTC
CASSLSDGSQETQYF
>TRBV7-6|TRBJ2-5|-|-
TGTGCCAGCAGCTCGATGACCTCGTACCAAGAGACCCAGTACTTC
CASSSMTSYQETQYF
>TRBV6-6|TRBJ1-2|-|-
TGTGCCAGCAGCCAAAGTAGTAACTATGGCTACACCTTC
CASSQSSNYGYTF
>TRBV28|TRBJ1-2|-|-
TGTGCCAGCAGTTGGGGGGGCTATGGCTACACCTTC
CASSWGGYGYTF
>TRBV6-1|TRBJ1-1|-|TRBD1
TGTGCCAGCACTGCGACAGGGGGCACTGAAGCTTTCTTT
CASTATGGTEAFF